What follows are 23 T cell receptor beta chains derived from one specimen sequenced in a study of blood T cell repertoires in COVID-19. Libraries were prepared by immunoSEQ multiplex PCR; TCRdb keeps only in-frame clonotypes and omits some of them. The sample has about 210,000 clones, roughly four fifths seen once. The source material was peripheral blood. Source of these receptors: a woman between 45 and 65 years old with active or convalescent COVID-19.

The rearrangement links TRBV24-1 to TRBJ1-1, with TRBD1 matching over 8 bases. After removal of 2 bases from V and 6 bases from J, the junction contained 7 bases not matched to a gene. Germline CDR1 reads KGHDR; CDR2 reads SFDVKD. The CDR3 extends over 15 amino acids. This CDR3 reads CATSDSAQGAAEAFF. The CDR3 bases are TGTGCCACCAGTGATTCGGCCCAGGGGGCGGCTGAAGCTTTCTTT.

This clone was counted between two and nine times. The CDR3 DNA is TGTGCCAGCAGTTACTCGACAGGGGAACCGGATGAGCAGTTCTTC. Translating it yields CASSYSTGEPDEQFF. The chain joins TRBV6-5 to TRBJ2-1; 8 bases fit TRBD1. Germline V gene data show CDR1 as MNHEY and CDR2 as SVGAGI. The CDR3 length is 15 residues. Trimming took 0 bases from V and 8 from J; bases not matched to a gene: 6.

The chain employs TRBV28 and TRBJ2-1; 7 nucleotides align to TRBD2. V was pared by 4 bases and J by 7 bases, with 7 bases of the junction left unmatched. The CDR3 runs to 14 residues. Germline V gene data show CDR1 as MDHEN and CDR2 as SYDVKM. The CDR3, as DNA: TGTGCCAGCAGTTCACCACACGGGGGGAATGAGCAGTTCTTC. It yields the protein CASSSPHGGNEQFF.

The chain links TRBV7-9 to TRBJ2-5, with TRBD1 matching over 9 bases. This CDR3 is 15 amino acids long. CDR1 SEHNR and CDR2 FQNEAQ come from the germline V gene (reference sequence). V lost 6 bases to trimming and J lost 1 base; unmatched junction nucleotides: 6. CDR3 in DNA: TGTGCCAGCAGGCCAGACAGGGGGGGCCAAGAGACCCAGTACTTC. Amino acids: CASRPDRGGQETQYF.

This chain joins TRBV19 and TRBJ2-7; 7 nucleotides match TRBD1. The germline V gene has CDR1 LNHDA and CDR2 SQIVND (reference sequence). This CDR3 comprises 14 residues. Losses at the gene ends were 6 bases for V and 3 bases for J; bases not matched to a gene: 8. For the CDR3, the DNA is TGTGCCAGTAGACCACAGGGGCGGCTCTACGAGCAGTACTTC. Translated: CASRPQGRLYEQYF. The variable domain in full, with the rest retrieved from reference TRBV19 and TRBJ2-7, is DGGITQSPKYLFRKEGQNVTLSCEQNLNHDAMYWYRQDPGQGLRLIYYSQIVNDFQKGDIAEGYSVSREKKESFPLTVTSAQKNPTAFYLCASRPQGRLYEQYFGPGTRLTVT.

This clone was observed a few times. The J gene is TRBJ2-1, the V gene TRBV7-8; tentative D call: TRBD2 (8 bases). Trimming took off 8 bases at V and 7 bases at J, with 15 bases between the two ends. This CDR3 has 13 residues. Germline V gene lookup returns CDR1 SGHVS and CDR2 FQNEAQ. As DNA, the CDR3 is TGTGCCAGCCGGGAGGGGGCGGGGAATGAGCAGTTCTTC. It codes for CASREGAGNEQFF.

This clone showed up just once. J is TRBJ2-3 and V is TRBV25-1, with 7 bases lining up with TRBD1. V shed 2 bases, J shed 6 bases, and the junction held 5 bases outside the gene matches. There are 14 residues in the CDR3. Germline-derived CDR1 and CDR2 are MGHDK and SYGVNS. CDR3 in amino acids: CASSERQGADTQYF. In DNA form, the CDR3 reads TGTGCCAGCAGTGAAAGACAGGGTGCCGATACGCAGTATTTT.

The chain joins TRBV5-4 to TRBJ1-5; a weak D match, TRBD1 (6 bases). Trimming cost V 4 bases and J 1 base, with 15 bases left between them. The length of the CDR3 is 16 residues. The germline CDR1 and CDR2 sequences are SGHNT and YYREEE (reference sequence). CDR3 nucleotide sequence: TGTGCCAGCAGCGCGGATGGGGGGGCGAGCAATCAGCCCCAGCATTTT. Translating gives CASSADGGASNQPQHF.

J is TRBJ1-2 and V is TRBV5-1; D is ambiguous. V lost 3 bases and J lost 4, with 10 bases in between. The CDR3 totals 13 residues. CDR1 and CDR2 (germline): SGHRS, YFSETQ. The DNA of the CDR3 is TGCGCCAGCAGCTGGACCGGACTCTATGGCTACACCTTC. Translated: CASSWTGLYGYTF.

The J gene is TRBJ2-7, the V gene TRBV7-6, with D tentatively TRBD2 (5 bases). The CDR3 contains 16 residues. Per germline, CDR1 SGHVS and CDR2 FNYEAQ. Trimming removed 3 bases at V and 4 bases at J, with 19 bases between. The CDR3 protein is CASSLGFGGSGYEQYF. For the CDR3, the DNA is TGTGCCAGCAGCTTGGGTTTCGGAGGCTCTGGATACGAGCAGTACTTC.

This CDR3 is CASRGDRVVGELFF. As DNA, the CDR3 is TGTGCCAGCAGGGGGGACAGGGTGGTCGGGGAGCTGTTTTTT. The V and J genes are TRBV6-5 and TRBJ2-2, with TRBD1 matching 9 bases. With 6 bases clipped from V and 7 bases from J, the junction kept 6 bases outside the gene matches. The CDR3 has 14 amino acids. Per germline, CDR1 MNHEY and CDR2 SVGAGI.

CDR3 in DNA: TGCAGCGGATTGGGGGGGGTAAACCCGGATAATGAAAAACTGTTTTTT. Its translation is CSGLGGVNPDNEKLFF. The rearrangement links TRBV29-1 to TRBJ1-4; maybe TRBD1 (5 bases). The CDR3 sequence is 16 residues long. Germline assignment: CDR1 SQVTM and CDR2 ANQGSEA. V was pared by 7 bases and J by 4 bases, with 22 bases between.

The chain uses TRBV28 and TRBJ2-4; D possibly corresponds to TRBD1 (6 bases). The V gene lost 6 bases and the J gene lost 0 bases, with 12 bases spanning the gap. The CDR3 is made up of 15 amino acids. The V gene's germline CDR1 is MDHEN and CDR2 SYDVKM. CDR3: CASRGAGVAKNIQYF. The CDR3 nucleotides are TGTGCCAGCAGGGGCGCAGGGGTAGCCAAAAACATTCAGTACTTC.

The J gene is TRBJ2-5, the V gene TRBV5-6; TRBD2 agrees at 12 bases. Germline CDR1 is SGHDT and CDR2 is YYEEEE. With 4 bases clipped from V and 5 bases from J, the junction kept 12 bases outside the gene matches. CDR3 size: 17 residues. In DNA, the CDR3 is TGTGCCAGCAGCCTTGGACTAGCGGGGCCTTCGGGCGAGACCCAGTACTTC. Encoded protein: CASSLGLAGPSGETQYF.

The rearrangement links TRBV6-5 to TRBJ2-7, with TRBD2 matching 12 bases. The CDR3 is 14 residues long. Trimming at V came to 6 bases and at J to 3 bases, leaving 3 bases not matched to a gene. Germline CDR1 is MNHEY and CDR2 is SVGAGI. This chain's CDR3 is CASSRTSGVYEQYV. The CDR3 nucleotides are TGTGCCAGCAGCCGGACTAGCGGGGTCTACGAGCAGTACGTC.

The genes are TRBV6-1 and TRBJ2-2, with 11 bases lining up with TRBD1. Trimming cost V 0 bases and J 6 bases; bases outside gene matches: 3. This CDR3 has 16 residues. CDR1 and CDR2 (germline): MNHNS, SASEGT. The CDR3 bases are TGTGCCAGCAGTGAAGCGGCGGGACAGGGGGCCGGGGAGCTGTTTTTT. Translated, it gives CASSEAAGQGAGELFF.

The rearrangement uses TRBV12-5 and TRBJ2-1; D may be TRBD1 (6 bases). The CDR3 length is 16 residues. The ends were cut back, 1 base at V and 5 bases at J, with 15 bases in the middle. CDR1 is LGHNT and CDR2 is FRNRAP in the germline V gene. In nucleotides, the CDR3 is TGTGCTAGTGGTTTGGGGGGGCGGACCCTAGACAATGAGCAGTTCTTC. Translation: CASGLGGRTLDNEQFF.

On this clone: Other DNA variants within this sample encode the same CDR3. V and J are TRBV4-1 and TRBJ1-1; 7 nucleotides align to TRBD1. CDR3 length: 14 amino acids. Germline lookup yields CDR1 MGHRA and CDR2 YSYEKL. V dropped 1 base and J dropped 4; count of bases not matched to a gene: 3. The CDR3 spells CASSQGQGGTEAFF. The CDR3 nucleotides read TGCGCCAGCAGCCAAGGACAGGGCGGCACTGAAGCTTTCTTT.

The sample holds a few counts of this clone. The V call is TRBV27, the J call TRBJ2-4; D possibly corresponds to TRBD1 (6 bases). CDR1 and CDR2 (germline): MNHEY, SMNVEV (reference sequence). Trimming shortened V by 1 base and J by 4 bases, and 8 bases separated the two germline ends. The CDR3 spans 14 residues. The CDR3 DNA is TGTGCCAGCAGTTTATTAGGACAGAAAAACATTCAGTACTTC. Protein sequence: CASSLLGQKNIQYF.

The CDR3 loop is CAVGGSTGELFF. DNA of the CDR3: TGTGCCGTCGGCGGGAGCACCGGGGAGCTGTTTTTT. The chain employs TRBV10-3 and TRBJ2-2; 7 bases map to TRBD2. The CDR3 totals 12 residues. CDR1 and CDR2 (germline): ENHRY, SYGVKD. The junction had 4 bases not matched to a gene; V was cut back by 11 bases and J by 4 bases.

This clone was observed a handful of times. This chain uses TRBV19 with TRBJ2-1; 10 bases align to TRBD2. Per the germline V gene, CDR1 is LNHDA and CDR2 is SQIVND (reference sequence). Unmatched junction bases numbered 3, after V lost 3 bases and J lost 4 bases. This CDR3 region has 15 residues. DNA for the CDR3: TGTGCCAGTAGTATGGGGACTAGCGCATACAATGAGCAGTTCTTC. It is translated as CASSMGTSAYNEQFF.

This clone was found many times. This chain uses TRBV7-9 with TRBJ2-2; D gene ambiguous. The CDR3 loop spans 15 amino acids. CDR1 is SEHNR and CDR2 is FQNEAQ in the germline V gene (reference sequence). Deletions cut 1 base from V and 0 bases from J, with 6 bases between. The CDR3 DNA reads as TGTGCCAGCAGCTTAGATCCTACGAACACCGGGGAGCTGTTTTTT. Amino acids: CASSLDPTNTGELFF.

The rearrangement uses TRBV7-9 and TRBJ1-1, with D unclear. The CDR3 sequence is 11 residues long. From germline, CDR1 is SEHNR and CDR2 FQNEAQ (reference sequence). V gave up 1 base and J gave up 10 bases, with 7 bases separating them. The CDR3 DNA follows: TGTGCCAGCAGCTTAGACGGAGGAGCTTTCTTT. Its protein is CASSLDGGAFF.